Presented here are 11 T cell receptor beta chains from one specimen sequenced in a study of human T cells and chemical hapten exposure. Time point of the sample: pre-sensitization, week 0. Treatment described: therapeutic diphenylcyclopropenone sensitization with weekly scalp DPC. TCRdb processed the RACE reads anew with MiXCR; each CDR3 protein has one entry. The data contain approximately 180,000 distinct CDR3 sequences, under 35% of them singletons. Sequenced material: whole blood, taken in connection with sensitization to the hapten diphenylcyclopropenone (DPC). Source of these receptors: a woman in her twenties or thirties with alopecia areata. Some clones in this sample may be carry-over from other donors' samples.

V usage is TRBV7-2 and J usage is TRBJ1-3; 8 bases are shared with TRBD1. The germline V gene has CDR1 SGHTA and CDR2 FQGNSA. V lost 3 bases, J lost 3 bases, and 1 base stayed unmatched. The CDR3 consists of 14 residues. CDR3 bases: TGTGCCAGCAGCTTGGGACAGGTTGGAAACACCATATATTTT. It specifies CASSLGQVGNTIYF.

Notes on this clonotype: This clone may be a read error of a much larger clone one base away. CDR3 sequence: CSAGDPKIKHNEQFF. CDR3 DNA: TGCAGTGCTGGAGATCCGAAAATAAAACACAATGAGCAGTTCTTC. The rearrangement uses TRBV20-1 and TRBJ2-1; no clear D. This CDR3 has 15 amino acids. Germline V gives CDR1 DFQATT, CDR2 SNEGSKA (reference sequence).

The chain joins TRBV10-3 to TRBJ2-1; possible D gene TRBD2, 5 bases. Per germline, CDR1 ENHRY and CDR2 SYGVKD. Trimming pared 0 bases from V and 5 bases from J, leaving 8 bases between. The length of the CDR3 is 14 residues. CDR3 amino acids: CAISESTGNNEQFF. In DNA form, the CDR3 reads TGTGCCATCAGTGAGTCGACGGGAAACAATGAGCAGTTCTTC.

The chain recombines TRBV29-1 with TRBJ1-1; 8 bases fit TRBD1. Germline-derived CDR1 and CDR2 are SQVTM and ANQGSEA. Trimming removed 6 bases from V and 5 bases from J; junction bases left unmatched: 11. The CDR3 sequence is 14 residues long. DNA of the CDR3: TGCAGCGTGGATCGGGACAGGTTGGGTACTGAAGCTTTCTTT. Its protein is CSVDRDRLGTEAFF.

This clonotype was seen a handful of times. CDR3 DNA sequence: TGCAGTGCTAACGTAGCGGGAGGGCAGGAGACCCAGTACTTC. Encoded protein: CSANVAGGQETQYF. This chain joins TRBV20-1 and TRBJ2-5, with 11 bases lining up with TRBD2. From germline, CDR1 is DFQATT and CDR2 SNEGSKA (reference sequence). CDR3 size: 14 residues. V lost 4 bases and J lost 5; bases outside the gene matches: 6.

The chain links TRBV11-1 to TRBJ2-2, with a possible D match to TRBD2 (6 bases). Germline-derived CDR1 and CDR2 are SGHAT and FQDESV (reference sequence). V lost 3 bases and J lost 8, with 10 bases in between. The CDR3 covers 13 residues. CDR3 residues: CASSFPGRGELFF. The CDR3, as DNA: TGTGCCAGCAGCTTCCCAGGGAGGGGGGAGCTGTTTTTT. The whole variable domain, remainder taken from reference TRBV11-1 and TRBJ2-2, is EAEVAQSPRYKITEKSQAVAFWCDPISGHATLYWYRQILGQGPELLVQFQDESVVDDSQLPKDRFSAERLKGVDSTLKIQPAELGDSAMYLCASSFPGRGELFFGEGSRLTVL.

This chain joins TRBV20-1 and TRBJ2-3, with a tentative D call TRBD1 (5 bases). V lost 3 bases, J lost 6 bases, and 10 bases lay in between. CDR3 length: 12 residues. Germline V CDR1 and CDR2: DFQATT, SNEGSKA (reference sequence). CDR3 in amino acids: CSARDHRDTQYF. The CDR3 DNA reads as TGCAGTGCTAGGGACCACAGGGATACGCAGTATTTT.

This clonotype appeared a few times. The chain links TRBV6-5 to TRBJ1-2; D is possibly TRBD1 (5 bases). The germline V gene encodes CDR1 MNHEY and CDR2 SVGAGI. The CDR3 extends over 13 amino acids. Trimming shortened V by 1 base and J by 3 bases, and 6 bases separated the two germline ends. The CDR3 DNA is TGTGCCAGCAGTTACTTGGGGCACTATGGCTACACCTTC. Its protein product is CASSYLGHYGYTF.

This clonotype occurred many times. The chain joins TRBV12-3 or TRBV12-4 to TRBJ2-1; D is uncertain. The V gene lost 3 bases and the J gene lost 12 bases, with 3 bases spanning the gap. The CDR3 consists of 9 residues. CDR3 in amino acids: CASSFWQFF. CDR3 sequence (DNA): TGTGCCAGCAGTTTTTGGCAGTTCTTC.

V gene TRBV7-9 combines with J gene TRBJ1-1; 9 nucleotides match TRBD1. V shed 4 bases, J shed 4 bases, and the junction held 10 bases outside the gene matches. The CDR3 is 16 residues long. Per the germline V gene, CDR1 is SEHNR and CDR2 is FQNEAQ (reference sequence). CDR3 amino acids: CASSSDRGVGSTEAFF. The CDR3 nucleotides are TGTGCCAGCAGCTCGGACAGGGGAGTTGGGTCCACTGAAGCTTTCTTT.

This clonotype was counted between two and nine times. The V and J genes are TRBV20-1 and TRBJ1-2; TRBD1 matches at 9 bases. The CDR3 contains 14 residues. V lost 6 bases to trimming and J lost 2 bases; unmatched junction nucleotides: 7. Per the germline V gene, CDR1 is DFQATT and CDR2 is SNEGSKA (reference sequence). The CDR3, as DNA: TGCAGTGCCTCCGGGACAGGGTCGAACTATGGCTACACCTTC. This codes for CSASGTGSNYGYTF.